Below are 8 T cell receptor beta chains sequenced from a single sample in a study of PD-1 blockade in classical Hodgkin lymphoma. Time point given: cycle 4 day 1 (C4D1), after five to seven weeks of nivolumab. Each patient experienced a relapse that followed autologous stem cell transplantation, and brentuximab vedotin exposure varied. Only in-frame clones appear in the TCRdb table, and some are missing; sequencing was by immunoSEQ multiplex PCR. This sample has under 25,000 clones, with over 75% found just once. Sequenced here: peripheral blood mononuclear cells (PBMCs), sampled before the fourth cycle of nivolumab. The receptors were gathered from a human donor with classical Hodgkin lymphoma.

The chain carries TRBV18 and TRBJ2-5; no clear D gene. V was cut by 6 bases and J by 1 base, with 15 bases left in between. The CDR3 is 15 amino acids. Germline-derived CDR1 and CDR2 are KGHSH and LQKENI. CDR3 sequence (DNA): TGTGCCAGCTCGCGTCCGGGTCCAGTCCAAGAGACCCAGTACTTC. This codes for CASSRPGPVQETQYF.

The CDR3 region has the DNA TGTGCCAGCAGCGTAGCTAACAGGATGAACACTGAAGCTTTCTTT. The encoded protein is CASSVANRMNTEAFF. The chain combines TRBV9 with TRBJ1-1, with D perhaps TRBD1 (5 bases). CDR1 and CDR2 (germline): SGDLS, YYNGEE. The CDR3 consists of 15 residues. Trimming stripped 0 bases from V and 0 bases from J, with 9 bases between.

CDR3 in amino acids: CASSIRGRGRDTGELFF. DNA of the CDR3: TGTGCCAGTAGTATAAGAGGCCGGGGGAGGGACACCGGGGAGCTGTTTTTT. This sequence joins TRBV19 and TRBJ2-2, with TRBD2 identical over 7 bases. The CDR3 loop spans 17 amino acids. Germline V gene sequence: CDR1 LNHDA, CDR2 SQIVND (reference sequence). The V gene end was trimmed by 2 bases and the J gene end by 3 bases; junction bases not matched to a gene: 9. Supplemented by reference TRBV19 and TRBJ2-2, the full variable domain reads DGGITQSPKYLFRKEGQNVTLSCEQNLNHDAMYWYRQDPGQGLRLIYYSQIVNDFQKGDIAEGYSVSREKKESFPLTVTSAQKNPTAFYLCASSIRGRGRDTGELFFGEGSRLTVL.

Here the CDR3 reads CASRALGGETQYF. CDR3 sequence (DNA): TGTGCCAGCCGAGCTCTGGGTGGGGAGACCCAGTACTTC. The V gene is TRBV28, the J gene TRBJ2-5; D ambiguous. The germline V gene has CDR1 MDHEN and CDR2 SYDVKM. The CDR3 consists of 13 residues. Trimming removed 8 bases from V and 5 bases from J, with 15 bases in between. The full variable domain, with the rest looked up from reference TRBV28 and TRBJ2-5, is DVKVTQSSRYLVKRTGEKVFLECVQDMDHENMFWYRQDPGLGLRLIYFSYDVKMKEKGDIPEGYSVSREKKERFSLILESASTNQTSMYLCASRALGGETQYFGPGTRLLVL.

The V call is TRBV7-8, the J call TRBJ2-5; D gene ambiguous. This CDR3 has 15 amino acids. Looked up from germline, CDR1 is SGHVS and CDR2 is FQNEAQ. The ends were cut back, 2 bases at V and 1 base at J, with 11 bases in the middle. The CDR3 loop is CASSLIRGRQETQYF. In DNA, the CDR3 is TGTGCCAGCAGCTTAATTCGCGGACGCCAAGAGACCCAGTACTTC. Combining the CDR3 with reference TRBV7-8 and TRBJ2-5 gives the whole variable domain GAGVSQSPRYKVAKRGQDVALRCDPISGHVSLFWYQQALGQGPEFLTYFQNEAQLDKSGLPSDRFFAERPEGSVSTLKIQRTQQEDSAVYLCASSLIRGRQETQYFGPGTRLLVL.

This chain joins TRBV11-3 and TRBJ2-2; possible D gene TRBD1, 5 bases. CDR1 is SGHNT, CDR2 YENEEA, per germline. Trimming stripped 3 bases from V and 11 bases from J, with 7 bases between. CDR3 length: 11 residues. CDR3 bases: TGTGCCAGCAGCTTGGGGCGCGAGCTGTTTTTT. It encodes CASSLGRELFF.

CDR3 in DNA: TGTGCCAGCAGTGAGGTGGGAGGGGCAAAAACTGAAGCTTTCTTT. Its translation is CASSEVGGAKTEAFF. The J gene is TRBJ1-1, the V gene TRBV25-1; maybe TRBD1 (5 bases). With 3 bases removed from V and 5 bases from J, the gap between germline ends came to 16 bases. The length of the CDR3 is 15 residues. Germline V gene lookup returns CDR1 MGHDK and CDR2 SYGVNS. The variable domain in full, completed from reference TRBV25-1 and TRBJ1-1, reads EADIYQTPRYLVIGTGKKITLECSQTMGHDKMYWYQQDPGMELHLIHYSYGVNSTEKGDLSSESTVSRIRTEHFPLTLESARPSHTSQYLCASSEVGGAKTEAFFGQGTRLTVV.

In its sample, this clone is large (0.1 to 1%). The V and J genes are TRBV6-5 and TRBJ2-1; D gene uncertain. V was pared by 3 bases and J by 5 bases, with 8 bases between. Looked up from germline, CDR1 is MNHEY and CDR2 is SVGAGI. CDR3 length: 13 residues. CDR3 DNA sequence: TGTGCCAGCAGTTATGGTCTCAACAATGAGCAGTTCTTC. Its protein is CASSYGLNNEQFF.